These T cell receptor beta chains were read from a single sample in a study of Ad26.COV2.S vaccination and SARS-CoV-2 variants. Profiling relied on immunoSEQ multiplex PCR, and the TCRdb table lists in-frame clones only, not all of them. The sample has about 380,000 clones; 83% are singletons. The sample consisted of peripheral blood, taken in a trial of Ad26.COV2.S vaccine versus placebo. These receptors all come from a person aged 18-60 years who received the Ad26.COV2.S COVID-19 vaccine or a placebo. Both conserved end residues are part of each CDR3.

j_gene,v_gene,CDR3aa
TRBJ1-1,TRBV7-2,CASSFSGRLEAFF
TRBJ2-1,TRBV30,CAWTSLTGTAYNEQFF
TRBJ1-2,TRBV6-5,CASSYGQNYGYTF
TRBJ1-1,TRBV2,CASSEVQIYTEAFF
TRBJ1-2,TRBV12-3/TRBV12-4,CASSSNTRGYTF
TRBJ2-2,TRBV5-4,CASSRGDRGLSGELFF
TRBJ1-2,TRBV20-1,CSASRGGAKDGYTF
TRBJ1-4,TRBV7-9,CASSPQGRNEKLFF
TRBJ2-7,TRBV27,CASSWTGSYEQYF
TRBJ2-7,TRBV25-1,CASSEPDGRGNSYEQYF
TRBJ1-2,TRBV7-2,CASSLRSATGVGGYTF
TRBJ2-3,TRBV6-2/TRBV6-3,CASSYPPFLAGVGTDTQYF
TRBJ2-2,TRBV24-1,CATSDLHGSGELFF
TRBJ2-7,TRBV7-6,CASSLSYEQYF
TRBJ1-2,TRBV5-4,CASSGNGYGYTF
TRBJ1-5,TRBV6-1,CASSEGGMFQPQHF
TRBJ1-3,TRBV5-5,CASSLEGISGNTIYF
TRBJ1-2,TRBV24-1,CATSDTGRSYGYTF
TRBJ2-3,TRBV18,CASSPPARPDTQYF
TRBJ2-3,TRBV28,CASRGYRGRDGTDTQYF
TRBJ1-2,TRBV6-5,CASLIGGPEGYTF
TRBJ2-2,TRBV5-1,CASSPQGRTGELFF
TRBJ2-7,TRBV7-2,CASSLGFSGGYPYEQYF
TRBJ1-3,TRBV5-8,CASSLWVSSGNTIYF
TRBJ2-1,TRBV18,CASSPDRNNEQFF
TRBJ1-6,TRBV5-1,CASSQGSPLHF
TRBJ2-7,TRBV15,CATSSGQGDYEQYF
TRBJ2-7,TRBV19,CASSISSHNEQYF
TRBJ1-4,TRBV25-1,CASSPKGTPNEKLFF
TRBJ1-6,TRBV3-1/TRBV3-2,CASSQTGLNSPLHF